The present TCR beta chain was sequenced within a study of blood T cell repertoires in COVID-19 (dated by TCRdb to 2020 to 2021). Broadly, across the study: Samples from collaborators originated in the United States, Italy and Spain and spanned both the acute and convalescent phases of COVID-19. The dataset comprised deeply sampled blood TCRbeta repertoires from subjects exposed to, actively infected with, or recovered from COVID-19. A de-identified subject ID, COVID-19 status, age in years and sex were almost always included in the sample metadata. The prospective study material was composed of cDNA or gDNA derived from T cells, B-cell-depleted T cells, or PBMCs. Where HLA class I and class II types were available, the types were taken from metadata supplied by the sample provider, not from assay-based typing. The repertoires were made available in a free public database intended to serve as a resource for research on the immune response to SARS-CoV-2. Samples were obtained from the ongoing ImmuneRACE study (first 160 participants) and from over 1,000 subjects provided by 6 global collaborators. General conclusions and limits of the study: The amount of clinical and demographic metadata varied by source and participant and was provided uncurated.

Participants in the prospective study were enrolled through a virtual design, were aged about 18 to 90 years, and lived in 20 to 30 United States geographic areas. In the prospective study, cohorts were assigned on the basis of participant-reported clinical history obtained from a screening survey and a study questionnaire. Recovered participants in ImmuneRACE Cohort 3 were defined by two consecutive negative NP/OP PCR tests, clearance by a healthcare professional, or resolution of symptoms. In the prospective study, mobile phlebotomists collected whole blood, serum and a nasopharyngeal or oropharyngeal swab from each participant. Additional blood draws and questionnaires over an approximately 2-month period could optionally be provided by prospective study participants. Before DNA extraction, blood samples from the prospective study were shipped at room temperature or frozen. As concerns this clone: No antigen is known for it. No much larger clone exists at a distance of one base, and base qualities are not known.

The CDR3, cysteine through phenylalanine, is 13 amino acids long. Just CDR3 DNA is preserved here, 39 bases in frame from base 1. V and J lose 8 bases and 4 bases, and a span of 14 bases separates them. From the germline V gene, CDR1 is SNHLY and CDR2 is FYNNEI. TCRbeta CDR3 regions were amplified from genomic DNA using the immunoSEQ Assay, a bias-controlled multiplex PCR. The source study handled its data this way. The number of nucleated cells in each sample was estimated by amplification of reference gene primers within the assay. To quantify the absolute abundance of each unique TCRbeta CDR3 rearrangement, sequence reads were collapsed and filtered. Productive Simpson clonality was computed per sample as the square root of Simpson's diversity index over productive rearrangements. What TCRdb holds here is the immuneACCESS table cut down to in-frame rearrangements. Part of the clones is not present; checked against another copy, under half of the missing clones reflect an unresolved V gene, and the others are unexplained. That table gives V, J and clone size, and the DNA gave D and trimming. The sample includes 110,000 to 150,000 clones, with over 80% observed a single time. The biggest ten clones account for 11% of the sample.

The sequenced material came from PBMCs or T cells enriched from blood (not recorded which). This clonotype originated in a man in his 60s who had recovered from COVID-19. The rearranged chain carries TRBV2 and TRBJ2-5, with the D gene too uncertain to name. Here the CDR3 is given as CASRSNGGETQYF. In nucleotide form, the sequence is TGTGCCAGCCGGAGCAATGGTGGAGAGACCCAGTACTTC.